A single sample gave rise to the 20 T cell receptor beta chains below, sequenced in a study of blood T cell repertoires in COVID-19. Clones were sequenced by immunoSEQ multiplex PCR, and TCRdb holds only the in-frame ones, with some missing. The sample has approximately 110,000 clones; 69% are singletons. The sequenced sample was peripheral blood. The source of these receptors is an elderly man with acute or convalescent COVID-19.

This sequence joins TRBV7-8 and TRBJ2-5; D is perhaps TRBD2 (6 bases). The CDR3 spans 15 residues. Trimming took off 1 base at V and 2 bases at J, with 11 bases between the two ends. The germline V gene has CDR1 SGHVS and CDR2 FQNEAQ. CDR3 DNA: TGTGCCAGCAGCTTAGTTGGCGGGATGCAAGAGACCCAGTACTTC. It encodes CASSLVGGMQETQYF.

The chain employs TRBV3-1 (or the pseudogene TRBV3-2) and TRBJ1-5, with D uncertain. The length of the CDR3 is 16 residues. Germline V gene lookup returns CDR1 LGHDT and CDR2 YNNKEL (reference sequence). Deletions cut 5 bases from V and 4 bases from J, with 18 bases between. CDR3 in DNA: TGTGCCAGCAGCGACCTAACAGTGACGAGAAATCAGCCCCAGCATTTT. Translated, it gives CASSDLTVTRNQPQHF.

The chain carries TRBV10-2 and TRBJ2-7; possible D gene TRBD1, 6 bases. The V gene lost 6 bases and the J gene lost 7 bases, with 19 bases spanning the gap. Germline CDR1 WSHSY, CDR2 SAAADI. The length of the CDR3 is 14 residues. Here the CDR3 reads CASRGTGKHREQYF. The CDR3 nucleotides read TGCGCCAGCAGGGGCACAGGGAAACACAGGGAGCAGTACTTC.

CDR3 sequence (DNA): TGTGCCAGCCTAATAAACACAGGAAATTCACCCCTCCACTTT. This codes for CASLINTGNSPLHF. This sequence joins TRBV7-2 and TRBJ1-6; possibly TRBD1 for D (5 bases). Germline assignment: CDR1 SGHTA and CDR2 FQGNSA. The V end lost 8 bases, the J end lost 7 bases, and 15 bases lay between the germline ends. The CDR3 has 14 residues. Full variable domain (remainder filled in from reference TRBV7-2 and TRBJ1-6): GAGVSQSPSNKVTEKGKDVELRCDPISGHTALYWYRQSLGQGLEFLIYFQGNSAPDKSGLPSDRFSAERTGGSVSTLTIQRTQQEDSAVYLCASLINTGNSPLHFGNGTRLTVT.

The V gene is TRBV18, the J gene TRBJ1-1; a weak D match, TRBD1 (5 bases). The CDR3 covers 20 residues. Germline V lookup: CDR1 KGHSH, CDR2 LQKENI. V shed 1 base and J shed 0 bases, with 24 bases lying between them. CDR3 in DNA: TGTGCCAGCTCACCACAGTCCGGACACATAGGTCTGAGTATGAACACTGAAGCTTTCTTT. Its protein is CASSPQSGHIGLSMNTEAFF. Complete variable domain (other parts from reference TRBV18 and TRBJ1-1): NAGVMQNPRHLVRRRGQEARLRCSPMKGHSHVYWYRQLPEEGLKFMVYLQKENIIDESGMPKERFSAEFPKEGPSILRIQQVVRGDSAAYFCASSPQSGHIGLSMNTEAFFGQGTRLTVV.

The chain has TRBV6-5 and TRBJ1-1; D ambiguous. The CDR3 length is 11 residues. Deletions cut 2 bases from V and 8 bases from J, with 6 bases between. The germline V gene has CDR1 MNHEY and CDR2 SVGAGI. CDR3 DNA sequence: TGTGCCAGCAGTTACAGGAGAGAAGCTTTCTTT. Translated: CASSYRREAFF.

The chain combines TRBV19 with TRBJ1-1, with no clear D. With 8 bases removed from V and 6 bases from J, the gap between germline ends came to 22 bases. CDR3 length equals 15 residues. Germline V lookup: CDR1 LNHDA, CDR2 SQIVND (reference sequence). CDR3 DNA sequence: TGTGCCAGTCTCCCGACGTCGGTTAGAGGGTCTGAAGCTTTCTTT. The encoded protein is CASLPTSVRGSEAFF. Filled out from reference TRBV19 and TRBJ1-1, the complete variable domain reads DGGITQSPKYLFRKEGQNVTLSCEQNLNHDAMYWYRQDPGQGLRLIYYSQIVNDFQKGDIAEGYSVSREKKESFPLTVTSAQKNPTAFYLCASLPTSVRGSEAFFGQGTRLTVV.

The chain combines TRBV28 with TRBJ1-2; 10 nucleotides align to TRBD1. The CDR3 runs to 13 residues. After removal of 11 bases from V and 5 bases from J, the junction contained 8 bases not matched to a gene. Germline CDR1 is MDHEN and CDR2 is SYDVKM. The CDR3 DNA is TGTGCCGGAGGACAGGGGGGACGGTATGGCTACACCTTC. Encoded protein: CAGGQGGRYGYTF.

This chain uses TRBV6-1 with TRBJ1-5; the D is unclear. Trimming removed 3 bases at V and 7 bases at J, with 7 bases between. The CDR3 covers 12 residues. The germline gives CDR1 MNHNS, CDR2 SASEGT. For the CDR3, the DNA is TGTGCCAGCAGTGACGGTACCCAGCCCCAGCATTTT. This gives the protein CASSDGTQPQHF.

This sequence joins TRBV6-5 and TRBJ2-7, with D possibly matching TRBD1 (6 bases). V was pared by 6 bases and J by 6 bases, with 18 bases between. Germline-derived CDR1 and CDR2 are MNHEY and SVGAGI. The CDR3 is 14 residues long. The CDR3 region has the DNA TGTGCCAGCAGAACACGGGACACATCGAGCGAGCAGTACTTC. Its translation: CASRTRDTSSEQYF.

J is TRBJ2-1 and V is TRBV6-6, with a tentative D call TRBD2 (6 bases). V was pared by 7 bases and J by 3 bases, with 13 bases between. Germline V lookup: CDR1 MNHNY, CDR2 SVGAGI (reference sequence). The CDR3 is made up of 14 amino acids. The CDR3: CASTQGAGYNEQFF. The CDR3, as DNA: TGTGCCAGCACCCAGGGAGCGGGCTACAATGAGCAGTTCTTC.

The chain uses TRBV19 and TRBJ2-1, with 8 bases fitting TRBD1. The CDR3 has 15 amino acids. V gave up 5 bases and J gave up 8 bases; unmatched junction bases: 11. Per germline, CDR1 LNHDA and CDR2 SQIVND (reference sequence). This chain's CDR3 is CASSLFGQGHDEQFF. The CDR3 DNA sequence: TGTGCCAGTAGTCTCTTTGGACAGGGTCACGATGAGCAGTTCTTC.

The gene calls are TRBV5-1 and TRBJ1-1; 9 bases are shared with TRBD1. After removal of 1 base from V and 4 bases from J, the junction contained 8 bases not matched to a gene. Germline V gene lookup returns CDR1 SGHRS and CDR2 YFSETQ. The CDR3 runs to 16 residues. CDR3 coding DNA: TGCGCCAGCAGCTTGTTAGAGGGACAGGGTCGCACTGAAGCTTTCTTT. It codes for CASSLLEGQGRTEAFF.

The chain combines TRBV2 with TRBJ1-2; TRBD1 is a possible D gene (6 bases). The germline CDR1 and CDR2 sequences are SNHLY and FYNNEI. The CDR3 has 15 residues. Deletions cut 7 bases from V and 1 base from J, with 16 bases between. The CDR3 coding sequence is TGTGCCAGCATTTCAAGGGACACCTTTAACTATGGCTACACCTTC. As protein: CASISRDTFNYGYTF.

This sequence joins TRBV28 and TRBJ1-6, with D unclear. This CDR3 region has 11 residues. V lost 6 bases to trimming and J lost 8 bases, with 5 bases between them. The germline gives CDR1 MDHEN, CDR2 SYDVKM. The CDR3 region is CASSSDSPLHF. The CDR3 region has the DNA TGTGCCAGCAGCTCCGATTCACCCCTCCACTTT.

The rearrangement links TRBV2 to TRBJ2-5; 11 bases are a match to TRBD2. This CDR3 spans 15 amino acids. The germline gives CDR1 SNHLY, CDR2 FYNNEI. J gave up 2 bases and V 6 bases, and 5 bases lay outside the gene matches. Here the CDR3 DNA reads TGTGCCAGCAGGAGACTAGCGGGACATCAAGAGACCCAGTACTTC. Translating gives CASRRLAGHQETQYF. Variable domain in full (rest from reference TRBV2 and TRBJ2-5): EPEVTQTPSHQVTQMGQEVILRCVPISNHLYFYWYRQILGQKVEFLVSFYNNEISEKSEIFDDQFSVERPDGSNFTLKIRSTKLEDSAMYFCASRRLAGHQETQYFGPGTRLLVL.

The V and J genes are TRBV28 and TRBJ2-7; a possible D gene is TRBD1 (6 bases). Germline lookup yields CDR1 MDHEN and CDR2 SYDVKM. V was cut by 3 bases and J by 5 bases, with 14 bases left in between. This CDR3 is 14 amino acids long. In DNA, the CDR3 is TGTGCCAGCAGTTTTTCTAACAGGGTGGACGAGCAGTACTTC. It translates to CASSFSNRVDEQYF.

The rearrangement links TRBV2 to TRBJ2-3; weak D call: TRBD2 (7 bases). Trimming took 6 bases from V and 2 from J, leaving 15 bases between them. The germline gives CDR1 SNHLY, CDR2 FYNNEI. The CDR3 is 15 residues long. For the CDR3, the DNA is TGTGCCAGCAGCCGCGGGGGCTTGGACACAGATACGCAGTATTTT. This sequence encodes CASSRGGLDTDTQYF.

The chain links TRBV6-2 or TRBV6-3 to TRBJ2-7; D may be TRBD1 (7 bases). The CDR3 has 14 residues. V was clipped by 5 bases and J by 4 bases, with 15 bases between them. Germline V lookup: CDR1 MNHEY, CDR2 SVGEGT. The CDR3 here is CASSPRRGRYEQYF. The CDR3 nucleotides are TGTGCCAGCAGTCCCCGGAGGGGGCGATACGAGCAGTACTTC.

The chain combines TRBV12-3 or TRBV12-4 with TRBJ1-2; D may be TRBD1 (6 bases). Trimming cost V 4 bases and J 3 bases, with 9 bases left between them. This CDR3 contains 13 residues. The CDR3 spells CASSSGHYYGYTF. CDR3 nucleotide sequence: TGTGCCAGCAGTTCGGGACATTACTATGGCTACACCTTC.